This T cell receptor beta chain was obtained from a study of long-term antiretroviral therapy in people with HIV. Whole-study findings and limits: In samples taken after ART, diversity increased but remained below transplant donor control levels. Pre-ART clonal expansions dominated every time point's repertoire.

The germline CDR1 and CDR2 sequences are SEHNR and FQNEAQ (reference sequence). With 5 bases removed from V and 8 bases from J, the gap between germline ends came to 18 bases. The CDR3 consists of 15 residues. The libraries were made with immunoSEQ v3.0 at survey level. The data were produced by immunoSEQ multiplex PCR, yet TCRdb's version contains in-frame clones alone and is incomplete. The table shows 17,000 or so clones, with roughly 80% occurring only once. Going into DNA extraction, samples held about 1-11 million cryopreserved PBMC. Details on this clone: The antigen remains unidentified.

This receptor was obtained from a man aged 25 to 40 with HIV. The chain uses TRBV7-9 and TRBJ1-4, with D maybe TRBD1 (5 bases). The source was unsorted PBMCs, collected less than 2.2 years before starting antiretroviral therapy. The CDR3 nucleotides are TGTGCCAGCAGCCTCCTGGGGGGTGCGGGGGAAAAACTGTTTTTT. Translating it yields CASSLLGGAGEKLFF.